Reported below is one T cell receptor (beta chain). The entry originates in a study of blood T cell repertoires in COVID-19. Study background: Whether acute or convalescent, the COVID-19 samples came from the United States, Italy and Spain. Sample material is recorded as cDNA or gDNA derived from T cells, B-cell-depleted T cells, or PBMCs.

The authors' processing: Cell counts per sample came from amplifying reference gene primers. Assay: immunoSEQ multiplex PCR; the TCRdb copy retains only in-frame clones and omits some. The V and J calls and clone size come from that table; D and trimming were worked out from the DNA. In the table there are 70,000 to 85,000 clones, around nine tenths of which are singletons. Germline V gene data show CDR1 as SGHNT and CDR2 as YYREEE (reference sequence). V was clipped by 2 bases and J by 0 bases, with 8 bases between them. CDR3 length: 14 residues. The chain employs TRBV5-4 and TRBJ1-1, with D possibly matching TRBD1 (6 bases). Sequencing used peripheral blood. This clonotype was obtained from a human donor in a cohort sampled during active COVID-19. The CDR3 DNA follows: TGTGCCAGCAGCTTTGGACAGTTGAACACTGAAGCTTTCTTT. This sequence encodes CASSFGQLNTEAFF.